Presented here are 14 T cell receptor beta chains from one specimen sequenced in a study of blood T cell repertoires in COVID-19. The method was immunoSEQ multiplex PCR; TCRdb's version includes in-frame clones alone and lacks a portion of them. The sample has 250,000 to 350,000 clones; just under 90% are singletons. The material sequenced was peripheral blood. The receptors were sampled from a woman between 50 and 59 years old with COVID-19, enrolled during active disease.

The chain links TRBV29-1 to TRBJ1-1; D unclear. Trimming cost V 6 bases and J 6 bases, with 14 bases left between them. The V gene's germline CDR1 is SQVTM and CDR2 ANQGSEA. This CDR3 comprises 12 residues. CDR3 protein: CSVSRGSAEAFF. As DNA, the CDR3 is TGCAGCGTATCACGGGGTTCCGCTGAAGCTTTCTTT.

The V and J genes are TRBV5-6 and TRBJ2-7; 7 nucleotides match TRBD2. V was clipped by 6 bases and J by 3 bases; unmatched bases: 6. Per the germline V gene, CDR1 is SGHDT and CDR2 is YYEEEE. The CDR3 consists of 13 residues. Here the CDR3 DNA reads TGTGCCAGCACCAGAGCGGGACGCTACGAGCAGTACTTC. As protein: CASTRAGRYEQYF. Complete variable domain (other parts from reference TRBV5-6 and TRBJ2-7): DAGVTQSPTHLIKTRGQQVTLRCSPKSGHDTVSWYQQALGQGPQFIFQYYEEEERQRGNFPDRFSGHQFPNYSSELNVNALLLGDSALYLCASTRAGRYEQYFGPGTRLTVT.

This chain links TRBV11-2 with TRBJ2-3; TRBD2 matches at 12 bases. The CDR3 contains 14 residues. The V segment lost 6 bases and the J segment 5 bases; nucleotides outside the gene matches: 3. Germline CDR1 SGHAT, CDR2 FQNNGV. The CDR3 loop is CASRLAGGLDTQYF. The CDR3 DNA reads TGTGCCAGCAGGCTAGCGGGAGGGTTAGATACGCAGTATTTT.

The gene calls are TRBV7-2 and TRBJ1-2; tentative D call: TRBD1 (5 bases). The V and J ends lost 2 bases and 13 bases respectively, with 11 bases between them. The CDR3 consists of 11 residues. Germline V gene sequence: CDR1 SGHTA, CDR2 FQGNSA. This CDR3 reads CASSLHRGATF. CDR3 coding DNA: TGTGCCAGCAGCTTACATAGGGGTGCCACCTTC.

The chain employs TRBV20-1 and TRBJ2-4; D might be TRBD1 (6 bases). The V and J ends lost 3 bases and 1 base respectively, with 22 bases between them. CDR1 and CDR2 (germline): DFQATT, SNEGSKA (reference sequence). The CDR3 consists of 18 residues. The CDR3 region has the DNA TGCAGTGCTAGTACATTTGACGGCAGGGGCTTGGCCAAAAACATTCAGTACTTC. This encodes CSASTFDGRGLAKNIQYF.

The CDR3 coding sequence is TGCGCCAGCAGCTTGGGCAGAATCTATGGCTACACCTTC. Residues: CASSLGRIYGYTF. The chain carries TRBV5-1 and TRBJ1-2; D gene ambiguous. Trimming shortened V by 0 bases and J by 4 bases, and 7 bases separated the two germline ends. CDR1 is SGHRS and CDR2 is YFSETQ in the germline V gene. This CDR3 spans 13 amino acids.

The chain uses TRBV7-9 and TRBJ1-5, with 10 bases lining up with TRBD1. The CDR3 is 15 amino acids. After removal of 5 bases from V and 4 bases from J, the junction contained 5 bases not matched to a gene. Germline loops: CDR1 SEHNR, CDR2 FQNEAQ (reference sequence). The CDR3 DNA is TGTGCCAGCAGCCTTCCGGGACAGGGGAATCAGCCCCAGCATTTT. Its translation: CASSLPGQGNQPQHF.

This chain links TRBV6-6 with TRBJ2-7; 9 nucleotides align to TRBD1. This CDR3 has 15 residues. Germline lookup yields CDR1 MNHNY and CDR2 SVGAGI (reference sequence). V was clipped by 0 bases and J by 2 bases; unmatched bases: 2. In DNA, the CDR3 is TGTGCCAGCAGTTACTCGGACAGGGGAACCTACGAGCAGTACTTC. Translating gives CASSYSDRGTYEQYF.

The CDR3 DNA sequence: TGTGCCAGCAGTTACGACCGGACAGGGATGGGAGAAAAACTGTTTTTT. Amino acid sequence: CASSYDRTGMGEKLFF. The rearrangement links TRBV6-6 to TRBJ1-4, with 8 bases matching TRBD1. Germline-derived CDR1 and CDR2 are MNHNY and SVGAGI (reference sequence). The CDR3 loop spans 16 amino acids. Trimming removed 2 bases from V and 8 bases from J; junction bases left unmatched: 10.

The chain combines TRBV6-2 or TRBV6-3 with TRBJ2-5; the D gene is possibly TRBD2 (6 bases). CDR3 length: 16 residues. Trimming took 2 bases from V and 5 from J, leaving 18 bases between them. CDR1 and CDR2 (germline): MNHEY, SVGEGT. The CDR3 sequence is CASSYVGSGSGETQYF. The CDR3 region has the DNA TGTGCCAGCAGTTACGTCGGTAGCGGTAGTGGGGAGACCCAGTACTTC.

V usage is TRBV7-2 and J usage is TRBJ2-7; D may be TRBD1 (5 bases). The germline V gene encodes CDR1 SGHTA and CDR2 FQGNSA. The CDR3 has 15 amino acids. Deletions cut 3 bases from V and 6 bases from J, with 18 bases between. CDR3 nucleotide sequence: TGTGCCAGCAGCTTCGATCAGGGCGACATCGGCGAGCAGTACTTC. Protein product: CASSFDQGDIGEQYF.

The V gene is TRBV3-1 (or the pseudogene TRBV3-2), the J gene TRBJ2-5, with D maybe TRBD2 (5 bases). This CDR3 has 12 amino acids. Looked up from germline, CDR1 is LGHDT and CDR2 is YNNKEL (reference sequence). V was shortened by 1 base and J by 9 bases, with 9 bases between the two germline ends. In nucleotides, the CDR3 is TGTGCCAGCAGCCAAGGACCCGGGGCCCAGTACTTC. Amino acid sequence: CASSQGPGAQYF.

V is TRBV6-6 and J is TRBJ2-5; 8 bases are shared with TRBD1. The CDR3 loop spans 14 amino acids. Germline V gene lookup returns CDR1 MNHNY and CDR2 SVGAGI (reference sequence). V was clipped by 5 bases and J by 1 base; unmatched bases: 3. CDR3 nucleotide sequence: TGTGCCAGCAGTAGACAGGGGACCCAAGAGACCCAGTACTTC. Its translation is CASSRQGTQETQYF.

Only one count was recorded for this clone. J is TRBJ2-2 and V is TRBV7-3, with D maybe TRBD1 (5 bases). Deletions cut 1 base from V and 1 base from J, with 10 bases between. Germline loops: CDR1 SGHTA, CDR2 FQGTGA. This CDR3 spans 16 amino acids. CDR3 protein: CASSLSITGNTGELFF. The CDR3 bases are TGTGCCAGCAGCTTAAGTATTACAGGGAACACCGGGGAGCTGTTTTTT.